The 15 T cell receptor beta chains reported below all come from one sample, sequenced in a study of cytomegalovirus exposure and HLA in healthy donors. Primers: 60 Vbeta forward and 13 Jbeta reverse. This table comes from immunoSEQ multiplex PCR, and its TCRdb copy is limited to in-frame clones, with some not included. The repertoire has 65,000 to 90,000 clones, 72% of them found once; the top ten carry about 12%. Material for sequencing was PBMCs. The receptors originated from a middle-aged woman in good health and CMV-seropositive.

The rearrangement uses TRBV2 and TRBJ2-3, with TRBD1 as a possible D gene (6 bases). The germline gives CDR1 SNHLY, CDR2 FYNNEI. This CDR3 region has 14 residues. The V and J ends lost 6 bases and 3 bases respectively, with 13 bases between them. In nucleotides, the CDR3 is TGTGCCAGCAGCCCGGGACATCCTACAGATACGCAGTATTTT. Amino acids: CASSPGHPTDTQYF.

This clone has only one observation. The chain is built from TRBV6-5 and TRBJ2-7; 7 nucleotides agree with TRBD1. The J segment lost 0 bases and the V segment lost 5 bases, leaving 7 bases of the junction unmatched. CDR1 MNHEY and CDR2 SVGAGI come from the germline V gene. The CDR3 has 15 residues. CDR3 amino acids: CASSATGFFSYEQYF. CDR3 coding DNA: TGTGCCAGCAGTGCGACAGGGTTCTTCTCCTACGAGCAGTACTTC.

This clone appeared a few times. This rearrangement joins TRBV11-1 to TRBJ1-1; D remains unclear. Looked up from germline, CDR1 is SGHAT and CDR2 is FQDESV (reference sequence). The CDR3 contains 14 residues. V was shortened by 6 bases and J by 8 bases, with 19 bases between the two germline ends. DNA of the CDR3: TGTGCCAGCAGACTGGGCCCCACCGGGGTGGAAGCTTTCTTT. It codes for CASRLGPTGVEAFF.

The rearrangement joins TRBV19 to TRBJ1-1; D is possibly TRBD1 (6 bases). The CDR3 totals 15 residues. The ends were cut back, 3 bases at V and 5 bases at J, with 16 bases in the middle. CDR1 and CDR2 from the germline V gene are LNHDA and SQIVND (reference sequence). The CDR3 region has the DNA TGTGCCAGTAGTATCTCCCGGGGGGCAAGAACTGAAGCTTTCTTT. It codes for CASSISRGARTEAFF.

The chain uses TRBV19 and TRBJ1-2; D possibly corresponds to TRBD1 (6 bases). Germline V gives CDR1 LNHDA, CDR2 SQIVND (reference sequence). CDR3 length equals 14 residues. The V end lost 2 bases, the J end lost 8 bases, and 15 bases lay between the germline ends. The CDR3 is CASSINIGGVGYTF. CDR3 in DNA: TGTGCCAGTAGTATAAACATAGGGGGAGTCGGCTACACCTTC.

The CDR3 is CASRDSGSLGSPLHF. For the CDR3, the DNA is TGTGCCAGCAGGGACTCCGGGAGTCTGGGTTCACCCCTCCACTTT. The V gene is TRBV6-1, the J gene TRBJ1-6, with D uncertain. Germline lookup yields CDR1 MNHNS and CDR2 SASEGT. The CDR3 is 15 residues long. Trimming pared 6 bases from V and 9 bases from J, leaving 18 bases between.

The V call is TRBV7-9, the J call TRBJ2-3, with 13 nucleotides matching TRBD2. This CDR3 is built from 17 residues. The trim removed 5 bases at V and 0 bases at J, leaving 5 bases unmatched. Germline V lookup: CDR1 SEHNR, CDR2 FQNEAQ (reference sequence). The CDR3 nucleotides are TGTGCCAGCAGCCCCTGGACTAGCGGGGGAAGCACAGATACGCAGTATTTT. Amino acids: CASSPWTSGGSTDTQYF.

The sample holds a few counts of this clone. This chain uses TRBV28 with TRBJ2-7, with D hard to call. Germline V gene lookup returns CDR1 MDHEN and CDR2 SYDVKM. Between the trimmed V and J ends, which lost 6 bases and 4 bases, there was a span of 10 bases. This CDR3 comprises 12 residues. The CDR3: CASRNYLYEQYF. The CDR3, as DNA: TGTGCCAGCAGGAACTACTTATACGAGCAGTACTTC.

The chain couples TRBV14 to TRBJ1-1, with D uncertain. Trimming removed 0 bases at V and 10 bases at J, with 15 bases between. The CDR3 runs 14 residues. Germline-derived CDR1 and CDR2 are SGHDN and FVKESK. DNA for the CDR3: TGTGCCAGCAGCCAAGATTGGCAGGATGCAGGAGCTTTCTTT. Protein sequence: CASSQDWQDAGAFF.

The rearrangement uses TRBV7-9 and TRBJ2-7; a weak D match, TRBD2 (5 bases). CDR1 SEHNR and CDR2 FQNEAQ come from the germline V gene (reference sequence). CDR3 size: 13 residues. With 1 base removed from V and 3 bases from J, the gap between germline ends came to 7 bases. In DNA, the CDR3 is TGTGCCAGCAGCTTAGAGGACTTCTACGAGCAGTACTTC. This encodes CASSLEDFYEQYF.

This clone was seen a handful of times. The chain joins TRBV5-1 to TRBJ1-3; D is perhaps TRBD1 (6 bases). The germline V gene has CDR1 SGHRS and CDR2 YFSETQ. V lost 7 bases and J 2 bases, leaving 13 bases between the germline ends. CDR3 length: 14 residues. CDR3 loop: CASRKQGAGNTIYF. CDR3 sequence (DNA): TGCGCCAGCCGAAAACAGGGAGCTGGAAACACCATATATTTT.

The chain carries TRBV4-2 and TRBJ2-1, with 8 bases matching TRBD2. Germline V gene lookup returns CDR1 LGHNA and CDR2 YNFKEQ. Trimming removed 3 bases from V and 2 bases from J; junction bases left unmatched: 6. CDR3 length: 16 amino acids. CDR3 nucleotides: TGTGCCAGCAGCCAGGCAACTAGCGGCACCTACAATGAGCAGTTCTTC. Encoded protein: CASSQATSGTYNEQFF.

This clone was found a few times. The rearrangement links TRBV5-6 to TRBJ1-4, with D unresolved. V gave up 3 bases and J gave up 5 bases, with 17 bases separating them. Germline CDR1 and CDR2: SGHDT and YYEEEE. The CDR3 sequence is 16 residues long. This CDR3 reads CASSSAAGAPNEKLFF. CDR3 in DNA: TGTGCCAGCAGCTCGGCGGCCGGAGCCCCAAATGAAAAACTGTTTTTT.

The V and J genes are TRBV5-4 and TRBJ2-5; 10 nucleotides agree with TRBD1. The CDR3 extends over 16 amino acids. Germline V gene sequence: CDR1 SGHNT, CDR2 YYREEE (reference sequence). J lost 1 base, V lost 0 bases, and 3 bases had no gene match. The CDR3 region has the DNA TGTGCCAGCAGCTTGGGGGACAGGGGTAGCCAAGAGACCCAGTACTTC. Protein product: CASSLGDRGSQETQYF.

CDR3 loop: CASSQQGAGGETQYF. CDR3 DNA sequence: TGTGCCAGCAGCCAACAGGGGGCCGGAGGAGAGACCCAGTACTTC. This chain joins TRBV25-1 and TRBJ2-5, with 9 bases fitting TRBD1. Trimming took 6 bases from V and 4 from J; bases not matched to a gene: 9. The CDR3 is 15 residues long. Germline lookup yields CDR1 MGHDK and CDR2 SYGVNS.